This record looks at one T cell receptor (beta chain) sequence and its context. Authors' analysis steps: Reference gene primer amplification in the assay estimated nucleated cell counts. This table comes from immunoSEQ multiplex PCR, and its TCRdb copy is limited to in-frame clones, with some not included. Clone size and the V and J calls come from that table; the DNA yielded D and trimming. Of 110,000 or so clones listed, around nine tenths are singletons. The data were taken from a study of blood T cell repertoires in COVID-19. Study in general: Material from acute and convalescent COVID-19 was sourced from the United States, Italy and Spain. PBMCs, B-cell-depleted T cells, or T cells were the source of the cDNA or gDNA that made up the material.

The V and J ends lost 5 bases and 8 bases respectively, with 15 bases between them. This CDR3 comprises 13 residues. CDR1 is SGHVS and CDR2 is FNYEAQ in the germline V gene. The specimen was peripheral blood. The chain links TRBV7-6 to TRBJ1-2; possible D gene TRBD1, 6 bases. The origin of this receptor is a woman aged 45-60 years with acute or convalescent COVID-19. DNA for the CDR3: TGTGCCAGCAGCCCCGGTTTGGGGGCCGGCTACACCTTC. Translating it yields CASSPGLGAGYTF.